The clone carrying this T cell receptor (beta chain) has ten or more counts. The antigen remains undetermined. TCR cDNA, made by 5'RACE template switching, carried an added universal primer site and UMIs. One entry per CDR3 protein, called by TCRdb with MiXCR from the 5' RACE reads. The sample includes a few hundred thousand distinct CDR3 sequences, 3% to 4.5% of them seen just once. The data derive from a study of T cells after yellow fever vaccination. The overall study: Preparation used SMART-Seq v4 Ultra Low Input for the low-cell-number fractions.

Broader study findings: High-abundance clonotypes from the bulk population could contaminate FACS-sorted repertoires. Reappearing after the booster were most of the clones from primary vaccination (96% CD4, about 87% CD8).

J lost 1 base, V lost 2 bases, and 6 bases had no gene match. The CDR3 is made up of 17 amino acids. Germline assignment: CDR1 SGHRS and CDR2 YFSETQ. The receptor was derived from a man aged 18 to 30 who received the YFV17D yellow fever vaccine. The source material was PBMCs, sampled on the day of the yellow fever booster vaccination. The V and J genes are TRBV5-1 and TRBJ2-3; 11 nucleotides agree with TRBD2. The CDR3 sequence is CASSFLAGGSGTDTQYF. Here the CDR3 DNA reads TGCGCCAGCAGCTTTCTAGCGGGGGGTAGTGGCACAGATACGCAGTATTTT.